This paragraph reports one T cell receptor beta chain. The repertoire was sequenced with immunoSEQ multiplex PCR; TCRdb's copy has only in-frame clones and lacks some. The sample holds 90,000 to 100,000 clones; 79% are singletons and the top ten take 10% to 13%. The data are from a study of control samples from healthy donors and cancer patients. The CDR3 totals 14 residues. V gave up 6 bases and J gave up 6 bases, with 15 bases separating them. Germline lookup yields CDR1 LGHDT and CDR2 YNNKEL (reference sequence). The chain has TRBV3-1 (or the pseudogene TRBV3-2) and TRBJ1-5; a weak D match, TRBD1 (6 bases). This receptor was taken from a woman aged 25 to 39 in good health. The sample comprised blood. DNA for the CDR3: TGTGCCAGCAGACGCACAGGGACGGGTCAGCCCCAGCATTTT. Its translation is CASRRTGTGQPQHF.